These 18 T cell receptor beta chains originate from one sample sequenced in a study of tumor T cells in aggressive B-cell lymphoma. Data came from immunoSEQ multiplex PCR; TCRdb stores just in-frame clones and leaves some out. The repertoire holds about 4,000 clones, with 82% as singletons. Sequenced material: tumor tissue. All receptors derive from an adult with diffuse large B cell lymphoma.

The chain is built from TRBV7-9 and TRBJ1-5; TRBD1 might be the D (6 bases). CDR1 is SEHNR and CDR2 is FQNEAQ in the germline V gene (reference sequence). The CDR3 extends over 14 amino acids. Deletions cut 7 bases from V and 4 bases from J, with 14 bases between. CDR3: CASTQDSPNQPQHF. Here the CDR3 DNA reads TGTGCCAGCACCCAGGACAGCCCGAATCAGCCCCAGCATTTT.

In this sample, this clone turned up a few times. CDR3 nucleotide sequence: TGTGCCAGCAGCGGACACCTGAGCTCCTACAATGAGCAGTTCTTC. This encodes CASSGHLSSYNEQFF. The chain couples TRBV2 to TRBJ2-1; D is perhaps TRBD1 (5 bases). This CDR3 region has 15 residues. The V end was cut by 6 bases, the J end by 0 bases, with 12 bases between. Germline V gene lookup returns CDR1 SNHLY and CDR2 FYNNEI.

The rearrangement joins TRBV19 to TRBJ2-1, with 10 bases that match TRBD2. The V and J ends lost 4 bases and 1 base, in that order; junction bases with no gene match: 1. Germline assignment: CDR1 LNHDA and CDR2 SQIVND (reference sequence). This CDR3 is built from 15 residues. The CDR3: CASSRAGGSYNEQFF. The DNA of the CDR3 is TGTGCCAGTAGTAGAGCGGGAGGGTCCTACAATGAGCAGTTCTTC.

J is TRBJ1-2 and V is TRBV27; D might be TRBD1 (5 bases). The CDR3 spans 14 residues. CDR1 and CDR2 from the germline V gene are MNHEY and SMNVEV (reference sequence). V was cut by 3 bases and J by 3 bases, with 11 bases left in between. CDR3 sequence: CASSLKQVYYGYTF. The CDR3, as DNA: TGTGCCAGCAGTTTGAAACAGGTTTACTATGGCTACACCTTC.

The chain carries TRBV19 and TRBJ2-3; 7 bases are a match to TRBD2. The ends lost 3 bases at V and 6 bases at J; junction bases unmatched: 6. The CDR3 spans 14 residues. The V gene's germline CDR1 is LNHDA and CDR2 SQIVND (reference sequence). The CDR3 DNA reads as TGTGCCAGTAGTATTAGTAATAGCGGGGATACGCAGTATTTT. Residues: CASSISNSGDTQYF.

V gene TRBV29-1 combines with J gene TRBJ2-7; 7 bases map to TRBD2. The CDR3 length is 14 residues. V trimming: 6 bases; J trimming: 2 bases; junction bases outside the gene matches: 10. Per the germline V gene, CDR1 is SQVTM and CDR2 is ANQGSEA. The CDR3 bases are TGCAGCGTAGTCCGGGACTACGGGACCTACGAGCAGTACTTC. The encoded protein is CSVVRDYGTYEQYF.

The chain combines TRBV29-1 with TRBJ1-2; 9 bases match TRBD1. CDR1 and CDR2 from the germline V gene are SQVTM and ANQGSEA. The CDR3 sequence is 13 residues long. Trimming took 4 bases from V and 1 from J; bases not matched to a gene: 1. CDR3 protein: CSVADRGNYGYTF. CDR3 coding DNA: TGCAGCGTTGCGGACAGGGGTAACTATGGCTACACCTTC.

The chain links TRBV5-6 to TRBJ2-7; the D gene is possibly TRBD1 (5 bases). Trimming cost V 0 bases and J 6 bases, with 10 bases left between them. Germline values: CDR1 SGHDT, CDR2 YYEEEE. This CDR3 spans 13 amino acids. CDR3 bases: TGTGCCAGCAGCTTGGGGGGCGTGGTCGAGCAGTACTTC. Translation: CASSLGGVVEQYF.

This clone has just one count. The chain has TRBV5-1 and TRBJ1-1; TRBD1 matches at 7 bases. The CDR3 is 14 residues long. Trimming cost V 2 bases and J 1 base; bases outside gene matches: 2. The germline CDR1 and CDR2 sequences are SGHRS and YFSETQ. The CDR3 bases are TGCGCCAGCAGCTTACAGGGGCCGAACACTGAAGCTTTCTTT. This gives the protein CASSLQGPNTEAFF. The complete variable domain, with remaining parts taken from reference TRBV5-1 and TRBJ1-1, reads KAGVTQTPRYLIKTRGQQVTLSCSPISGHRSVSWYQQTPGQGLQFLFEYFSETQRNKGNFPGRFSGRQFSNSRSEMNVSTLELGDSALYLCASSLQGPNTEAFFGQGTRLTVV.

The CDR3 spells CASSAGQQTEKLFF. In DNA form, the CDR3 reads TGTGCCAGCAGCGCGGGACAGCAAACTGAAAAACTGTTTTTT. V gene TRBV28 combines with J gene TRBJ1-4; 7 bases agree with TRBD1. The V segment lost 6 bases and the J segment 7 bases; nucleotides outside the gene matches: 8. This CDR3 has 14 amino acids. The germline V gene encodes CDR1 MDHEN and CDR2 SYDVKM.

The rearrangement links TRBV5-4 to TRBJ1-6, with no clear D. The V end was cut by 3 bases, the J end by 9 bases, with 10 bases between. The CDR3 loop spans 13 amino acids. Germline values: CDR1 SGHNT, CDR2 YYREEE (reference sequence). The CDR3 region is CASSSTVVSPLHF. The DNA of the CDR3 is TGTGCCAGCAGCTCCACAGTGGTTTCACCCCTCCACTTT.

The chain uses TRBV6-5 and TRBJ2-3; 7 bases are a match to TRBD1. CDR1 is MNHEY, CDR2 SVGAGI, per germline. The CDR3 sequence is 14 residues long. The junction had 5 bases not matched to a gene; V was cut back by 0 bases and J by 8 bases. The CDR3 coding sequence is TGTGCCAGCAGTTACTCGCAGGGGGTGGGTACGCAGTATTTT. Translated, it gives CASSYSQGVGTQYF.

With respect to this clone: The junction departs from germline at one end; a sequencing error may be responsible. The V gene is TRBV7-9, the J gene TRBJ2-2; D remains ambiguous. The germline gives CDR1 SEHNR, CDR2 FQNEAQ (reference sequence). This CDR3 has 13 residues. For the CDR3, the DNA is TGTACCAGCACCCCGGGGAACACCGGGGAGCTGTTTTTT. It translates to CTSTPGNTGELFF.

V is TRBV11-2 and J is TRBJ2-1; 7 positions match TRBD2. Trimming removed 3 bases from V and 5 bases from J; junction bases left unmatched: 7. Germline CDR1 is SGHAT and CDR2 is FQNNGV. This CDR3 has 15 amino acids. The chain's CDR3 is CASSFPAGTDNEQFF. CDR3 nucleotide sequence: TGTGCCAGCAGCTTCCCAGCGGGAACGGACAATGAGCAGTTCTTC.

The CDR3: CASSYLQGGWETQYF. CDR3 DNA: TGTGCCAGCAGTTACTTGCAGGGAGGTTGGGAGACCCAGTACTTC. The V call is TRBV6-5, the J call TRBJ2-5; tentatively, D is TRBD2 (6 bases). The CDR3 covers 15 residues. Looked up from germline, CDR1 is MNHEY and CDR2 is SVGAGI. V was shortened by 1 base and J by 5 bases, with 14 bases between the two germline ends.

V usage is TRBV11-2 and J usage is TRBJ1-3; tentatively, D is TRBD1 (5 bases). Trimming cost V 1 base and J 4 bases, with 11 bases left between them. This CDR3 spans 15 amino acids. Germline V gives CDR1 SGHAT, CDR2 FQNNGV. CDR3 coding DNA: TGTGCCAGCAGCTTAGGGGTCGGACAAGGAAACACCATATATTTT. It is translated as CASSLGVGQGNTIYF.

DNA of the CDR3: TGTGCCAGCAGTTTAGTGGGCAATAATTCACCCCTCCACTTT. Protein product: CASSLVGNNSPLHF. The chain carries TRBV28 and TRBJ1-6; D is uncertain. The germline V and J ends were trimmed by 2 bases and 5 bases, with 7 bases remaining between them. The CDR3 contains 14 residues. Germline values: CDR1 MDHEN, CDR2 SYDVKM.

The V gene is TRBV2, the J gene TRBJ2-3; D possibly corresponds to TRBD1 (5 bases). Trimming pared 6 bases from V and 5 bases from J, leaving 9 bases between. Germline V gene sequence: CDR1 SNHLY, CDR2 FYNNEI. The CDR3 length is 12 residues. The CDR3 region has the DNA TGTGCCAGCAGGAATCAGGGAGATACGCAGTATTTT. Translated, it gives CASRNQGDTQYF.